Given below is one T cell receptor (beta chain) in context. The data originate from a study of blood T cell repertoires in COVID-19. Across the study: The origin of the acute and convalescent COVID-19 samples was the United States, Italy and Spain. PBMCs, B-cell-depleted T cells, or T cells were the source of the cDNA or gDNA that made up the material.

The germline V gene encodes CDR1 SGHRS and CDR2 YFSETQ. V dropped 4 bases and J dropped 5; count of bases not matched to a gene: 10. CDR3 length: 16 amino acids. Per the authors' pipeline: Reference gene primer amplification yielded estimated nucleated cell counts. Here immunoSEQ multiplex PCR was the method, and the copy in TCRdb shows in-frame clones only, minus some. V, J and clone size are those of that table, while D and trimming were read from the DNA. The repertoire holds some 240,000 clones, with about 93% as singletons. Seattle cases were enrolled at active infection and followed longitudinally.

The V gene is TRBV5-1, the J gene TRBJ2-3; 10 bases are a match to TRBD2. This TCR came from a man in his sixties with COVID-19, enrolled during active disease. The sample comprised peripheral blood. Here the CDR3 DNA reads TGCGCCAGCAGCGGGCTAGCGGGAGAGGGGGGAGATACGCAGTATTTT. It translates to CASSGLAGEGGDTQYF.